This TCR beta chain is from a study of beta chain features in type 1 diabetes. Study-level points and caveats: Type 1 diabetes patients had VDJ junctions that carried fewer insertions and more deletions. TCRB repertoires of naive, central memory and Treg cells appeared more similar among patients than among healthy donors.

Reverse transcription of all isolated RNA meant that expressed TCRB transcripts were sequenced. Some clones are missing from TCRdb's copy, which holds only in-frame ones; the method was immunoSEQ multiplex PCR. The sample has around 450,000 clones, about an eighth seen once; the top ten hold less than 0.06%. As to this clone: What it binds is unknown.

This CDR3 has 14 residues. The trim removed 1 base at V and 4 bases at J, leaving 1 base unmatched. Germline loops: CDR1 SGHAT, CDR2 FQNNGV. Cell sorting via CD45RO/CCR7/CD25/CD127/CD95/CD27 was performed to obtain CD4+ naive, central memory, regulatory and stem cell-like memory cells. Sequencing input: naive CD4+ T cells from blood. This rearrangement joins TRBV11-2 to TRBJ2-4; the match to TRBD1 covers 7 bases. This TCR was sampled from a woman aged 18-29 years in good health. The CDR3 region is CASSLAGQKNIQYF. CDR3 in DNA: TGTGCCAGCAGCTTAGCGGGACAGAAAAACATTCAGTACTTC.